This T cell receptor beta chain was profiled in a study of shared clonotypes between healthy human individuals. The overall study: Three plates each covered CD4 naive and memory; CD8 naive two, CD8 memory one.

Cells designated naive CD8 were CD45RO-negative and were positively selected for CCR7, with terminally differentiated effector memory CD45RA+ cells excluded. Assay: immunoSEQ multiplex PCR; the TCRdb copy retains only in-frame clones and omits some. Here the sample spans about 2 million clones, roughly 94% being singletons. V was trimmed by 2 bases and J by 6 bases, leaving 10 bases between them. Germline V CDR1 and CDR2: MNHNY, SVGAGI (reference sequence). The CDR3 contains 13 residues. Findings and limits, study-wide: The four-donor shared clonotypes exceeded non-shared clonotypes in generation probability, with non-shared ones scoring lower. Although depth was large, rarefaction showed that sequencing of the sorted subsets was incomplete.

Points on this clone: Its target is unknown. Other DNA sequences in this sample translate to the same CDR3.

Sequencing was performed on naive CD8+ T cells sorted from blood. The clonotype originates from a young man in good health. The genes are TRBV6-6 and TRBJ1-2; tentative D call: TRBD1 (5 bases). The CDR3 DNA reads TGTGCCAGCAGTTACGGCGGGGGGGATGGCTACACCTTC. Residues: CASSYGGGDGYTF.